Below are 21 T cell receptor beta chains sequenced from a single sample in a study of blood T cell repertoires in COVID-19. Generated by immunoSEQ multiplex PCR, the TCRdb table keeps only in-frame clones and is missing some. The sample consists of 450,000 or so clones, about 90% of them appearing once. Sequencing input: PBMCs or T cells enriched from blood (not recorded which). The receptors shown here come from a man between 18 and 35 years old who had recovered from COVID-19.

This chain uses TRBV19 with TRBJ2-7; D remains unclear. Trimming left V 6 bases short and J 0 bases short, with 15 bases between. CDR1 is LNHDA, CDR2 SQIVND, per germline (reference sequence). The CDR3 totals 15 residues. The CDR3 DNA reads TGTGCCAGTAGCCGTTCTGGTGAGAGCTCCTACGAGCAGTACTTC. Protein sequence: CASSRSGESSYEQYF.

The chain joins TRBV6-5 to TRBJ1-2, with D possibly TRBD1 on 5 matching bases. Germline-derived CDR1 and CDR2 are MNHEY and SVGAGI. V was clipped by 6 bases and J by 4 bases, with 12 bases between them. The CDR3 length is 13 residues. CDR3 sequence (DNA): TGTGCCAGCAGGGCGACAGCGATCTATGGCTACACCTTC. This codes for CASRATAIYGYTF.

This rearrangement joins TRBV30 to TRBJ2-7, with a tentative D call TRBD2 (6 bases). This CDR3 comprises 12 residues. Germline V gene lookup returns CDR1 GTSNPN and CDR2 SVGIG (reference sequence). The germline V and J ends were trimmed by 0 bases and 7 bases, with 10 bases remaining between them. The chain's CDR3 is CAWSVTAGEQYF. CDR3 nucleotides: TGTGCCTGGAGTGTCACTGCGGGAGAGCAGTACTTC.

This clone was picked up one time. The rearrangement joins TRBV7-3 to TRBJ2-3; 13 positions agree with TRBD2. This CDR3 contains 16 residues. In germline, CDR1 is SGHTA, CDR2 FQGTGA. The J segment lost 3 bases and the V segment lost 5 bases, leaving 5 bases of the junction unmatched. DNA of the CDR3: TGTGCCAGCAGCGGTTGGGGACTAGCGGGAACAGATACGCAGTATTTT. Protein: CASSGWGLAGTDTQYF.

V and J are TRBV4-1 and TRBJ2-5, with 9 positions matching TRBD1. V trimming: 4 bases; J trimming: 2 bases; junction bases outside the gene matches: 11. This CDR3 comprises 17 residues. Germline V lookup: CDR1 MGHRA, CDR2 YSYEKL. The CDR3 bases are TGCGCCAGCAGCCCCATACCGGGACAGGGACTACAAGAGACCCAGTACTTC. It translates to CASSPIPGQGLQETQYF.

The chain employs TRBV11-2 and TRBJ2-7; the match to TRBD2 covers 10 bases. Germline-derived CDR1 and CDR2 are SGHAT and FQNNGV. There are 15 residues in the CDR3. V lost 0 bases and J lost 2; bases outside the gene matches: 1. In DNA, the CDR3 is TGTGCCAGCAGCTTAGAAACTAGCGGGGCCTACGAGCAGTACTTC. Its translation: CASSLETSGAYEQYF.

The chain is built from TRBV7-9 and TRBJ2-7, with 8 bases matching TRBD2. CDR1 and CDR2 from the germline V gene are SEHNR and FQNEAQ (reference sequence). Unmatched junction bases numbered 11, after V lost 4 bases and J lost 6 bases. The CDR3 is 15 residues long. This CDR3 reads CASSSSGGPKGEQYF. In nucleotides, the CDR3 is TGTGCCAGCAGCTCGTCGGGGGGGCCGAAAGGCGAGCAGTACTTC.

The V and J genes are TRBV7-3 and TRBJ1-2; D remains ambiguous. V dropped 8 bases and J dropped 4 bases, with 29 bases sitting between them. CDR3 size: 18 residues. Germline CDR1 reads SGHTA; CDR2 reads FQGTGA. CDR3 in DNA: TGTGCCAGCTCTCCAGCGAAGGGAGTCTTAAATTATCGCTATGGCTACACCTTC. Translation: CASSPAKGVLNYRYGYTF. The whole variable domain, remainder taken from reference TRBV7-3 and TRBJ1-2, is GAGVSQTPSNKVTEKGKYVELRCDPISGHTALYWYRQSLGQGPEFLIYFQGTGAADDSGLPNDRFFAVRPEGSVSTLKIQRTERGDSAVYLCASSPAKGVLNYRYGYTFGSGTRLTVV.

V usage is TRBV7-8 and J usage is TRBJ2-1, with 10 positions matching TRBD2. The CDR3 is 18 residues long. In germline, CDR1 is SGHVS, CDR2 FQNEAQ. V shed 5 bases and J 3 bases; nucleotides not matched to a gene: 13. In DNA form, the CDR3 reads TGTGCCAGCAGCCTTAGCTTAGCGGGGGGAGAGTACTACAATGAGCAGTTCTTC. Translating it yields CASSLSLAGGEYYNEQFF.

The CDR3 protein is CASSPGLPYEQYF. The CDR3, as DNA: TGCGCCAGCAGCCCGGGACTTCCCTACGAGCAGTACTTC. The chain recombines TRBV5-1 with TRBJ2-7, with D possibly being TRBD2 (6 bases). V was shortened by 4 bases and J by 2 bases, with 10 bases between the two germline ends. The CDR3 loop spans 13 amino acids. Germline V gives CDR1 SGHRS, CDR2 YFSETQ.

A single count supports this clone. CDR3 amino acids: CASSPLGAGEAFF. CDR3 DNA sequence: TGTGCCAGTAGTCCCCTCGGAGCGGGTGAAGCTTTCTTT. The rearrangement uses TRBV19 and TRBJ1-1; the D is unclear. V lost 5 bases, J lost 7 bases, and 14 bases lay in between. CDR1 and CDR2 from the germline V gene are LNHDA and SQIVND (reference sequence). The CDR3 extends over 13 amino acids.

The CDR3 loop reads CASAWVGGYGYTF. In DNA, the CDR3 is TGTGCCAGCGCCTGGGTAGGGGGCTATGGCTACACCTTC. J is TRBJ1-2 and V is TRBV28; perhaps TRBD1 as D (6 bases). The V end was cut by 8 bases, the J end by 4 bases, with 14 bases between. Germline-derived CDR1 and CDR2 are MDHEN and SYDVKM. The CDR3 length is 13 residues.

The chain joins TRBV2 to TRBJ2-7; TRBD1 might be the D (6 bases). The CDR3 has 15 amino acids. Germline V gene lookup returns CDR1 SNHLY and CDR2 FYNNEI. V lost 0 bases and J lost 2, with 11 bases in between. The CDR3 is CASSEALQGPYEQYF. The CDR3, as DNA: TGTGCCAGCAGTGAAGCGCTTCAGGGGCCCTACGAGCAGTACTTC.

V gene TRBV11-2 combines with J gene TRBJ1-5; D uncertain. Trimming shortened V by 5 bases and J by 2 bases, and 13 bases separated the two germline ends. CDR1 SGHAT and CDR2 FQNNGV come from the germline V gene. This CDR3 spans 15 amino acids. This CDR3 is CASSQSPGGNQPQHF. The CDR3 DNA reads as TGTGCCAGCAGCCAGTCCCCCGGAGGCAATCAGCCCCAGCATTTT.

V usage is TRBV19 and J usage is TRBJ1-1; 9 bases are a match to TRBD1. This CDR3 has 13 amino acids. V trimming: 6 bases; J trimming: 6 bases; junction bases outside the gene matches: 5. The V gene's germline CDR1 is LNHDA and CDR2 SQIVND (reference sequence). CDR3 sequence reads: CASRQGAGSEAFF. CDR3 in DNA: TGTGCCAGTAGACAGGGGGCGGGCTCTGAAGCTTTCTTT.

In this sample, this clone turned up a few times. The chain carries TRBV6-1 and TRBJ1-5, with TRBD1 matching over 7 bases. Trimming at V came to 4 bases and at J to 1 base, leaving 10 bases not matched to a gene. Germline-derived CDR1 and CDR2 are MNHNS and SASEGT. The length of the CDR3 is 17 residues. The CDR3 coding sequence is TGTGCCAGCAGTGTCATACAGGGGATAACGAGCAATCAGCCCCAGCATTTT. This translates into CASSVIQGITSNQPQHF.

V usage is TRBV19 and J usage is TRBJ1-2; the D gene is possibly TRBD1 (6 bases). Germline CDR1 LNHDA, CDR2 SQIVND (reference sequence). This CDR3 spans 12 amino acids. Trimming took 5 bases from V and 6 from J, leaving 10 bases between them. CDR3 sequence reads: CASSAAGDGYTF. CDR3 bases: TGTGCCAGTAGTGCCGCAGGGGATGGCTACACCTTC.

This clone was seen only a few times. J is TRBJ2-7 and V is TRBV7-8, with D possibly matching TRBD1 (5 bases). Trimming removed 1 base from V and 1 base from J, with 8 bases in between. The V gene's germline CDR1 is SGHVS and CDR2 FQNEAQ. CDR3 size: 14 residues. CDR3 sequence reads: CASSLVQGSYEQYF. The CDR3 nucleotides are TGTGCCAGCAGCTTAGTCCAGGGATCCTACGAGCAGTACTTC.

This chain connects TRBV2 to TRBJ1-2, with TRBD1 identical over 8 bases. The CDR3 is 15 amino acids. J lost 4 bases, V lost 2 bases, and 6 bases had no gene match. CDR1 is SNHLY and CDR2 is FYNNEI in the germline V gene. CDR3 protein: CASSEQGAQSYGYTF. In DNA form, the CDR3 reads TGTGCCAGCAGTGAACAGGGGGCCCAATCCTATGGCTACACCTTC.

This chain joins TRBV28 and TRBJ2-2; 11 bases are shared with TRBD1. The CDR3 is 17 residues long. J gave up 7 bases and V 1 base, and 8 bases lay outside the gene matches. Per germline, CDR1 MDHEN and CDR2 SYDVKM. CDR3: CASSLLRRTGGDGELFF. CDR3 DNA sequence: TGTGCCAGCAGTTTATTAAGGAGGACAGGGGGCGACGGGGAGCTGTTTTTT.

DNA for the CDR3: TGTGCCACCAGTGATCCGCCGGGACTAGCGGGAGGTGGAGATACGCAGTATTTT. This codes for CATSDPPGLAGGGDTQYF. V is TRBV24-1 and J is TRBJ2-3; TRBD2 matches 15 bases. The CDR3 is made up of 18 amino acids. Germline CDR1 KGHDR, CDR2 SFDVKD. Unmatched junction bases numbered 8, after V lost 3 bases and J lost 5 bases.